This T cell receptor beta chain was captured by sequencing in a study of PD-L1 blockade in urothelial cancer. Whole-study context: Every 3 weeks, patients received intravenous atezolizumab 1,200 mg, beginning 2014. Tumor samples had a median of about 1,500 T cells.

Housekeeping gene counts estimated usable DNA in FFPE tumors. Libraries were prepared by immunoSEQ multiplex PCR; TCRdb keeps only in-frame clonotypes and omits some of them. The sample consists of some 2,600 clones, 33% of them appearing once. The starting material was tumor tissue, obtained before atezolizumab (anti-PD-L1) treatment. The clonotype originates from a man aged 65 to 79 with urothelial cancer.

In DNA form, the CDR3 reads TGTGCCAGCAGTGTTTACACAGGGGCTGAAGCTTTCTTT. It specifies CASSVYTGAEAFF. The chain uses TRBV9 and TRBJ1-1; 7 positions match TRBD1. This CDR3 spans 13 amino acids. J was trimmed by 6 bases and V by 5 bases; bases with no gene match: 7. Germline CDR1 is SGDLS and CDR2 is YYNGEE.